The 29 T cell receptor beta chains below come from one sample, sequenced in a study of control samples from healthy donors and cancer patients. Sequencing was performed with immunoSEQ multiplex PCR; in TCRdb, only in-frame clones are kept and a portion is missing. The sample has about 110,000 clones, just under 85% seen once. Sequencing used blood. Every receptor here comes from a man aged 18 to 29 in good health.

CDR3 in amino acids: CAISGLDRTGTVGNTIYF. Here the CDR3 DNA reads TGTGCCATCAGTGGCCTGGATCGTACAGGGACGGTTGGAAACACCATATATTTT. The chain joins TRBV10-3 to TRBJ1-3; D perhaps matches TRBD1 (6 bases). V was pared by 4 bases and J by 3 bases, with 22 bases between. The CDR3 runs 18 residues. Germline loops: CDR1 ENHRY, CDR2 SYGVKD.

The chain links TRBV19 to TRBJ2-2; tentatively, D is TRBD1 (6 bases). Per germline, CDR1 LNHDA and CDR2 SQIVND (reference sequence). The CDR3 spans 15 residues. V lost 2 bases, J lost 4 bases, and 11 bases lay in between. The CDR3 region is CASSIQQGFTGELFF. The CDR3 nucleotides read TGTGCCAGTAGTATACAGCAGGGGTTCACCGGGGAGCTGTTTTTT.

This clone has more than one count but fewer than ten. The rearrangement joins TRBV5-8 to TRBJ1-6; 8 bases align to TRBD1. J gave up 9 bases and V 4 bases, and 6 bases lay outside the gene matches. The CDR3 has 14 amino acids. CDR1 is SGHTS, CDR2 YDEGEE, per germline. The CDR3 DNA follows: TGTGCCAGCAGCACTCGGACAGGGAGTTCACCCCTCCACTTT. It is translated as CASSTRTGSSPLHF.

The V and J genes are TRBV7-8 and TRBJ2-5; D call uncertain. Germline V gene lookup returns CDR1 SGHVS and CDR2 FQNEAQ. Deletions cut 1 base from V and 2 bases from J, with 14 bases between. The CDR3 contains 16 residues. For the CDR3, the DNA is TGTGCCAGCAGCTTAGATGGGGTCCTGTGGCAAGAGACCCAGTACTTC. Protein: CASSLDGVLWQETQYF.

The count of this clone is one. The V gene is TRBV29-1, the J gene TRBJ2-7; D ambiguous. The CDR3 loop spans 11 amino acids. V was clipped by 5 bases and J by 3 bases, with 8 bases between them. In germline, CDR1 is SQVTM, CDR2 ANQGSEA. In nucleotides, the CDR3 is TGCAGCGTTTCGGACCTCTACGAGCAGTACTTC. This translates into CSVSDLYEQYF.

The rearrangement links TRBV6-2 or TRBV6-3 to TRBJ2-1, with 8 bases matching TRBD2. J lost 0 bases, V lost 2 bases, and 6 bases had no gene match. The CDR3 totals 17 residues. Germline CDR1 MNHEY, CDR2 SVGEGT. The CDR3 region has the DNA TGTGCCAGCAGTTACGCGGGAGGCTATACCTCCTACAATGAGCAGTTCTTC. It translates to CASSYAGGYTSYNEQFF.

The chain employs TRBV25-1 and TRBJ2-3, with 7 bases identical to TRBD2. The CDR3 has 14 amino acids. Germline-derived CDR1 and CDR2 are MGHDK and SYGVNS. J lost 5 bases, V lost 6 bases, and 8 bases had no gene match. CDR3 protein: CASRGGSNLDTQYF. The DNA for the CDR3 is TGTGCCAGCAGGGGGGGGTCTAATTTAGATACGCAGTATTTT.

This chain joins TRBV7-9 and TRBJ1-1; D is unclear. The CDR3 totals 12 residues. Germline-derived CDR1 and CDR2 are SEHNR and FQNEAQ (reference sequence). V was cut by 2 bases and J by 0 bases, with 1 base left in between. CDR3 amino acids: CASSLMNTEAFF. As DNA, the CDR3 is TGTGCCAGCAGCTTAATGAACACTGAAGCTTTCTTT.

The CDR3 DNA follows: TGCGCCAGCAGCCAGGACACCTTGAGCAATCAGCCCCAGCATTTT. Protein product: CASSQDTLSNQPQHF. This chain joins TRBV4-3 and TRBJ1-5, with D perhaps TRBD1 (5 bases). The germline V gene encodes CDR1 LGHNA and CDR2 YSLEER. The CDR3 has 15 residues. Trimming cost V 3 bases and J 1 base, with 10 bases left between them.

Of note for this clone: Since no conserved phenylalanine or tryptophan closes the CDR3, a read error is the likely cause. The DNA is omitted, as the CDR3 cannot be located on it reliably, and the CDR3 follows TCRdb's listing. CDR3 sequence: CASSPAKGRVVVTAL. This chain joins TRBV7-2 and TRBJ1-2. The CDR3 is 15 amino acids in total, end residues counted. The germline gives CDR1 SGHTA, CDR2 FQGNSA.

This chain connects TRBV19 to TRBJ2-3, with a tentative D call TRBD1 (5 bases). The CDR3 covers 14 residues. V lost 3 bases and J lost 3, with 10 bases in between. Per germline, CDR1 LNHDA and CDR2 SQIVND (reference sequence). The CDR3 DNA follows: TGTGCCAGTAGTATTACCAGGGTTACAGATACGCAGTATTTT. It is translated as CASSITRVTDTQYF.

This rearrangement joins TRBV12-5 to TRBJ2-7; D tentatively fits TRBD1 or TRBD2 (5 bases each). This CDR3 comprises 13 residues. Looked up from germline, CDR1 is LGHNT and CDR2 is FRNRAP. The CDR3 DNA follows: TGTGCTAGTGCCAAAAGGGACCGCCCGAGGGTGGACGTC. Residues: CASAKRDRPRVDV.

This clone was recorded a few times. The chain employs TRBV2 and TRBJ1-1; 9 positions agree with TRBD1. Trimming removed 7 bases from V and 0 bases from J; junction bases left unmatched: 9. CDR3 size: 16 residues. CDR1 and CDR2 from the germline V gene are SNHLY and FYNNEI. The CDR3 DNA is TGTGCCAGCAAATCACCTACAGGGGGCATGAACACTGAAGCTTTCTTT. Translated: CASKSPTGGMNTEAFF. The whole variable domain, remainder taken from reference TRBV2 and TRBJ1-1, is EPEVTQTPSHQVTQMGQEVILRCVPISNHLYFYWYRQILGQKVEFLVSFYNNEISEKSEIFDDQFSVERPDGSNFTLKIRSTKLEDSAMYFCASKSPTGGMNTEAFFGQGTRLTVV.

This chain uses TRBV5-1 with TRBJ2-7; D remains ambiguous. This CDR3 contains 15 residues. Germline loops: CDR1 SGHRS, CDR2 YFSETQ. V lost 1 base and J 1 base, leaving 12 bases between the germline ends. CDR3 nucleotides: TGCGCCAGCAGCTTGTGGCCTGAGTTATCCTACGAGCAGTACTTC. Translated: CASSLWPELSYEQYF.

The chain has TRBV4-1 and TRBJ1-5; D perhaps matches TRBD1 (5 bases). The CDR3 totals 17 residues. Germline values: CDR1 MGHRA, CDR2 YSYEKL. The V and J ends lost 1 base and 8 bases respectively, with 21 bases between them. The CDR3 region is CASSQALQRGPVEPQHF. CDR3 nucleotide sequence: TGCGCCAGCAGCCAAGCTCTGCAGCGGGGCCCGGTGGAGCCCCAGCATTTT.

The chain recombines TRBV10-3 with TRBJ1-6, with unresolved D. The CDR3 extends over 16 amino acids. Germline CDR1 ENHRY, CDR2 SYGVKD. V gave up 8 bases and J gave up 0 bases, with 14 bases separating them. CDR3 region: CAIGRGLSSYNSPLHF. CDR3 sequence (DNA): TGTGCCATCGGTCGAGGATTGAGCTCCTATAATTCACCCCTCCACTTT.

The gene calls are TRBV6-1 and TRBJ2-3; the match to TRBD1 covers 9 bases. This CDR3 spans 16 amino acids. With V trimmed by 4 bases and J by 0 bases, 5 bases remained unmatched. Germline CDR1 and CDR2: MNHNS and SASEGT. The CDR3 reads CASSGDRGISTDTQYF. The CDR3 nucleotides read TGTGCCAGCAGTGGAGACAGGGGGATTAGCACAGATACGCAGTATTTT.

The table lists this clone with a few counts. In DNA, the CDR3 is TGTGCCAGCAGCGTAGACAGCGGCACTGGAAACACCATATATTTT. Translation gives CASSVDSGTGNTIYF. The V and J genes are TRBV9 and TRBJ1-3; D is unclear. Germline V lookup: CDR1 SGDLS, CDR2 YYNGEE. CDR3 length: 15 residues. Trimming took 0 bases from V and 2 from J, leaving 9 bases between them.

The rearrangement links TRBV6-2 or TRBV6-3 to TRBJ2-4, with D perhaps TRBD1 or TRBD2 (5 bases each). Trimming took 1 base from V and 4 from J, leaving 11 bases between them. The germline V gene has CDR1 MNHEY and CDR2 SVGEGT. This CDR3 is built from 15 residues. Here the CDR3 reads CASSYLGPAKNIQYF. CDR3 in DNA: TGTGCCAGCAGTTACTTGGGACCCGCTAAAAACATTCAGTACTTC.

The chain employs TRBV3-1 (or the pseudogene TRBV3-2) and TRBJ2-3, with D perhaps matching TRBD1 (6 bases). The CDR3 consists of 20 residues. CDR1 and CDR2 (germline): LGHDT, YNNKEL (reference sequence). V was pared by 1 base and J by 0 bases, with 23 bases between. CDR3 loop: CASSQGMGRGGRLSTDTQYF. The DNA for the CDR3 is TGTGCCAGCAGCCAAGGGATGGGGAGAGGGGGTCGTCTAAGCACAGATACGCAGTATTTT.

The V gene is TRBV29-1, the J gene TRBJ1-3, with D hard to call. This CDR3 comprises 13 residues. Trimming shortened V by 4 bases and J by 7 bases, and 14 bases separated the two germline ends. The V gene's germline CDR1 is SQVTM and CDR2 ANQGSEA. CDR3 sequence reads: CSVVGQDENTIYF. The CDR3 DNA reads TGCAGCGTTGTAGGCCAGGACGAGAACACCATATATTTT.

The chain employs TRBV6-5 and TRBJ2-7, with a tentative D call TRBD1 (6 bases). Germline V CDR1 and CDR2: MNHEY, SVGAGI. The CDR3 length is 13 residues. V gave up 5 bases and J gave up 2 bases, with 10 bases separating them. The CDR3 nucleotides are TGTGCCAGCAGTAACAGGGCACCCTACGAGCAGTACGTC. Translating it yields CASSNRAPYEQYV.

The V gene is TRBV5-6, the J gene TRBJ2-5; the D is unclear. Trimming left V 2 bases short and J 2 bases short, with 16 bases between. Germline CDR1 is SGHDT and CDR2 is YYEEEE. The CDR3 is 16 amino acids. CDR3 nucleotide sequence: TGTGCCAGCAGCTTCCGGGTAGCTGGGTTACAAGAGACCCAGTACTTC. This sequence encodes CASSFRVAGLQETQYF.

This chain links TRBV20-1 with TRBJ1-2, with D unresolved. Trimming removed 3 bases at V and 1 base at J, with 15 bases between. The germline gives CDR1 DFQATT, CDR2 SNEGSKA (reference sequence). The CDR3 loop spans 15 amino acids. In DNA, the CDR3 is TGCAGTGCTAGTAAGGCGGCGTTGGATAACTATGGCTACACCTTC. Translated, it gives CSASKAALDNYGYTF.

CDR3 DNA sequence: TGTGCCAGCAGCGTAAATTGGGGGCAAGAGACCCAGTACTTC. It specifies CASSVNWGQETQYF. The chain is built from TRBV9 and TRBJ2-5, with D possibly called TRBD1 or TRBD2 (5 bases each). V lost 1 base and J 2 bases, leaving 9 bases between the germline ends. The V gene's germline CDR1 is SGDLS and CDR2 YYNGEE. This CDR3 region has 14 residues.

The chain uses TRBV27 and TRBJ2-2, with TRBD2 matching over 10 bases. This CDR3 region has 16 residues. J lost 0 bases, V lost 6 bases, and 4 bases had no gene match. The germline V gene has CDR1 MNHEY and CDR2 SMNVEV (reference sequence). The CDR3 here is CASRLSGGSNTGELFF. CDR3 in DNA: TGTGCCAGCAGACTTAGCGGGGGGTCGAACACCGGGGAGCTGTTTTTT.

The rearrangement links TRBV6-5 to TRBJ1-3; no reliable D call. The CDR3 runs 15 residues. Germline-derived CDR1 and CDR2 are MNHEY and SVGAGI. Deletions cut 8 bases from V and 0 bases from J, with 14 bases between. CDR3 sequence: CASFTHASSGNTIYF. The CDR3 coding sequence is TGTGCCAGCTTTACACACGCAAGCTCTGGAAACACCATATATTTT.

The CDR3 DNA is TGTGCCAGCAGCTCGCCCTGGGACAGCCAAGAGACCCAGTACTTC. This gives the protein CASSSPWDSQETQYF. The V and J genes are TRBV11-2 and TRBJ2-5; 7 bases align to TRBD1. J gave up 1 base and V 4 bases, and 6 bases lay outside the gene matches. The CDR3 loop spans 15 amino acids. Germline V gene data show CDR1 as SGHAT and CDR2 as FQNNGV.

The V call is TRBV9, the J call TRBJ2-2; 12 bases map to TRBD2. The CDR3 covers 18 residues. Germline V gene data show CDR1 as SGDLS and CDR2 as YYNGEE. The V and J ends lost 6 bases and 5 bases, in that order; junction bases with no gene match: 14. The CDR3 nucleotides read TGTGCCAGCACCCGAAGAGCTAGCGGGGGGGCCAGGACCGGGGAGCTGTTTTTT. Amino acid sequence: CASTRRASGGARTGELFF.